These 29 T cell receptor beta chains were all obtained from the same sample, sequenced in a study of STAT5B mutations in CD4+ large granular lymphocyte leukemia. Repertoires were generated with immunoSEQ multiplex PCR, while TCRdb's copy carries only in-frame clones and drops some. The sample shows some 30,000 clones, around 81% of them seen only once. Sequenced: CD4+ T cells from blood buffy coats. All receptors derive from a human donor in good health.

As to this clone: Within the sample, other DNA sequences also encode this same CDR3. This chain links TRBV7-2 with TRBJ1-2, with 9 bases aligning to TRBD1. CDR1 and CDR2 (germline): SGHTA, FQGNSA. The CDR3 covers 14 residues. J gave up 5 bases and V 5 bases, and 6 bases lay outside the gene matches. The DNA for the CDR3 is TGTGCCAGCAGCCCACGGACAGGGGTGTATGGCTACACCTTC. It is translated as CASSPRTGVYGYTF.

This clone was picked up a small number of times. The genes are TRBV6-5 and TRBJ2-1; 7 nucleotides agree with TRBD1. V was pared by 5 bases and J by 8 bases, with 6 bases of the junction left unmatched. Germline V gene data show CDR1 as MNHEY and CDR2 as SVGAGI. The CDR3 totals 13 residues. The CDR3 DNA reads TGTGCCAGCAGTCGCGAACAGGGGTATGAGCAGTTCTTC. This sequence encodes CASSREQGYEQFF.

The rearrangement joins TRBV19 to TRBJ1-5; 9 nucleotides agree with TRBD1. The CDR3 covers 14 residues. The V gene end was trimmed by 5 bases and the J gene end by 6 bases; junction bases not matched to a gene: 5. The germline CDR1 and CDR2 sequences are LNHDA and SQIVND (reference sequence). DNA for the CDR3: TGTGCCAGTAGTCAGACAGGGGGACGTCAGCCCCAGCATTTT. Amino acids: CASSQTGGRQPQHF.

The chain links TRBV7-9 to TRBJ2-1, with D possibly TRBD1 on 5 matching bases. Trimming cost V 5 bases and J 4 bases, with 18 bases left between them. The CDR3 contains 16 residues. Germline V CDR1 and CDR2: SEHNR, FQNEAQ (reference sequence). CDR3 nucleotides: TGTGCCAGCAGCCCTGACAGCCCCTCTGGATACAATGAGCAGTTCTTC. Translating it yields CASSPDSPSGYNEQFF.

The chain couples TRBV30 to TRBJ2-7; a weak D match, TRBD1 (6 bases). Trimming stripped 4 bases from V and 2 bases from J, with 15 bases between. The germline CDR1 and CDR2 sequences are GTSNPN and SVGIG (reference sequence). The CDR3 is made up of 14 amino acids. This chain's CDR3 is CAWNPGHLTYEQYF. The DNA for the CDR3 is TGTGCCTGGAACCCGGGACACCTTACCTACGAGCAGTACTTC. Supplemented by reference TRBV30 and TRBJ2-7, the full variable domain reads SQTIHQWPATLVQPVGSPLSLECTVEGTSNPNLYWYRQAAGRGLQLLFYSVGIGQISSEVPQNLSASRPQDRQFILSSKKLLLSDSGFYLCAWNPGHLTYEQYFGPGTRLTVT.

J is TRBJ2-7 and V is TRBV4-1, with D maybe TRBD2 (5 bases). Trimming cost V 2 bases and J 2 bases, with 13 bases left between them. From germline, CDR1 is MGHRA and CDR2 YSYEKL. The CDR3 contains 15 residues. The CDR3 DNA reads as TGCGCCAGCAGCCAACGAGCTAGCAGCCCCTACGAGCAGTACTTC. Translating gives CASSQRASSPYEQYF.

The chain joins TRBV11-3 to TRBJ2-3, with no clear D. The length of the CDR3 is 13 residues. The germline gives CDR1 SGHNT, CDR2 YENEEA. The V gene lost 1 base and the J gene lost 4 bases, with 6 bases spanning the gap. CDR3 residues: CASSLVSPDTQYF. CDR3 nucleotide sequence: TGTGCCAGCAGCTTAGTCTCCCCAGATACGCAGTATTTT.

The chain is built from TRBV18 and TRBJ2-4; 9 bases line up with TRBD1. The CDR3 loop spans 14 amino acids. The germline CDR1 and CDR2 sequences are KGHSH and LQKENI. Trimming took 3 bases from V and 8 from J; bases not matched to a gene: 5. The CDR3 loop is CASSPGTGRDIQYF. The CDR3 nucleotides read TGTGCCAGCTCACCCGGGACAGGGAGGGACATTCAGTACTTC.

This rearrangement joins TRBV2 to TRBJ1-1; D unresolved. This CDR3 comprises 13 residues. Trimming removed 7 bases at V and 3 bases at J, with 12 bases between. Germline V gives CDR1 SNHLY, CDR2 FYNNEI. This CDR3 reads CASTGVVDTEAFF. The DNA for the CDR3 is TGTGCCAGCACTGGGGTGGTGGACACTGAAGCTTTCTTT. Using reference TRBV2 and TRBJ1-1 for the parts outside the CDR3, the full variable domain is EPEVTQTPSHQVTQMGQEVILRCVPISNHLYFYWYRQILGQKVEFLVSFYNNEISEKSEIFDDQFSVERPDGSNFTLKIRSTKLEDSAMYFCASTGVVDTEAFFGQGTRLTVV.

This chain links TRBV29-1 with TRBJ1-5; no clear D. The CDR3 has 12 residues. Per the germline V gene, CDR1 is SQVTM and CDR2 is ANQGSEA. The ends were cut back, 4 bases at V and 4 bases at J, with 8 bases in the middle. CDR3 sequence (DNA): TGCAGCGTTGCGACCGATAATCAGCCCCAGCATTTT. Its translation: CSVATDNQPQHF.

The chain joins TRBV7-9 to TRBJ2-1; TRBD2 matches 10 bases. CDR1 and CDR2 from the germline V gene are SEHNR and FQNEAQ (reference sequence). Unmatched junction bases numbered 4, after V lost 2 bases and J lost 0 bases. The CDR3 totals 17 residues. CDR3 region: CASSLWTSGISYNEQFF. In nucleotides, the CDR3 is TGTGCCAGCAGCTTATGGACTAGCGGTATCTCCTACAATGAGCAGTTCTTC.

The chain uses TRBV6-5 and TRBJ2-3; D gene uncertain. The CDR3 consists of 13 residues. CDR1 and CDR2 (germline): MNHEY, SVGAGI. Trimming took 6 bases from V and 5 from J, leaving 12 bases between them. CDR3 loop: CASSMLRGDTQYF. The CDR3 DNA is TGTGCCAGCAGCATGCTAAGAGGAGATACGCAGTATTTT.

The V gene is TRBV18, the J gene TRBJ2-1, with TRBD1 as a possible D gene (6 bases). Germline V gene data show CDR1 as KGHSH and CDR2 as LQKENI. V dropped 2 bases and J dropped 5 bases, with 10 bases sitting between them. This CDR3 is built from 14 residues. The CDR3 sequence: CASSPGTHNNEQFF. In DNA, the CDR3 is TGTGCCAGCTCACCAGGGACACATAACAATGAGCAGTTCTTC.

V is TRBV5-6 and J is TRBJ1-1, with D perhaps TRBD1 (5 bases). In germline, CDR1 is SGHDT, CDR2 YYEEEE. The CDR3 is 13 residues long. V was cut by 5 bases and J by 4 bases, with 12 bases left in between. This CDR3 is CASSSARATEAFF. The CDR3 DNA reads as TGTGCCAGCAGTTCAGCCAGGGCCACTGAAGCTTTCTTT. The complete variable domain, with remaining parts taken from reference TRBV5-6 and TRBJ1-1, reads DAGVTQSPTHLIKTRGQQVTLRCSPKSGHDTVSWYQQALGQGPQFIFQYYEEEERQRGNFPDRFSGHQFPNYSSELNVNALLLGDSALYLCASSSARATEAFFGQGTRLTVV.

The gene calls are TRBV18 and TRBJ1-2, with D possibly being TRBD1 (5 bases). V lost 3 bases, J lost 4 bases, and 12 bases lay in between. CDR3 length: 14 amino acids. Germline V gene sequence: CDR1 KGHSH, CDR2 LQKENI. Written as DNA, the CDR3 is TGTGCCAGCTCACCCGTGGATCAGGGCTATGGCTACACCTTC. This translates into CASSPVDQGYGYTF.

This chain connects TRBV6-6 to TRBJ2-5; 9 positions agree with TRBD1. V gave up 6 bases and J gave up 5 bases; unmatched junction bases: 4. This CDR3 is built from 13 residues. Per germline, CDR1 MNHNY and CDR2 SVGAGI (reference sequence). The CDR3 region has the DNA TGTGCCAGCAGCCTGACAGGGGGGGAGACCCAGTACTTC. This translates into CASSLTGGETQYF.

This rearrangement joins TRBV6-5 to TRBJ2-7, with a tentative D call TRBD1 (5 bases). The germline V gene encodes CDR1 MNHEY and CDR2 SVGAGI. The CDR3 is 14 residues long. V lost 2 bases and J 2 bases, leaving 10 bases between the germline ends. The CDR3 here is CASSYSRTTYEQYF. In DNA form, the CDR3 reads TGTGCCAGCAGTTACAGCAGGACAACCTACGAGCAGTACTTC.

The V and J genes are TRBV5-5 and TRBJ2-7; TRBD2 aligns across 11 bases. Germline V gives CDR1 SGHKS, CDR2 YYEKEE (reference sequence). This CDR3 contains 15 residues. With V trimmed by 4 bases and J by 3 bases, 6 bases remained unmatched. CDR3 in amino acids: CASSPGTSGIYEQYF. The CDR3 DNA follows: TGTGCCAGCAGCCCCGGGACTAGCGGAATCTACGAGCAGTACTTC.

The chain employs TRBV19 and TRBJ2-6; 7 bases are shared with TRBD1. Unmatched junction bases numbered 4, after V lost 5 bases and J lost 3 bases. Per the germline V gene, CDR1 is LNHDA and CDR2 is SQIVND (reference sequence). The CDR3 loop spans 15 amino acids. The CDR3 nucleotides are TGTGCCAGTAGTGTTACAGGGGTTGGGGCCAACGTCCTGACTTTC. This encodes CASSVTGVGANVLTF.

The chain uses TRBV7-2 and TRBJ2-7, with 7 bases fitting TRBD2. Trimming removed 5 bases from V and 3 bases from J; junction bases left unmatched: 13. The length of the CDR3 is 16 residues. CDR1 is SGHTA and CDR2 is FQGNSA in the germline V gene. In DNA form, the CDR3 reads TGTGCCAGCAGCAGCCAGAGGGCGGGAGCTATCTACGAGCAGTACTTC. It specifies CASSSQRAGAIYEQYF.

The count of this clone is one. The CDR3 here is CASSQEWTPDGDTQYF. The CDR3 nucleotides read TGCGCCAGCAGCCAAGAATGGACCCCCGACGGAGATACGCAGTATTTT. J is TRBJ2-3 and V is TRBV4-3; D gene unclear. Germline CDR1 is LGHNA and CDR2 is YSLEER. The CDR3 consists of 16 residues. Trimming took off 0 bases at V and 5 bases at J, with 15 bases between the two ends.

This rearrangement joins TRBV19 to TRBJ1-1; no reliable D call. Germline V gives CDR1 LNHDA, CDR2 SQIVND (reference sequence). V shed 3 bases and J shed 1 base, with 21 bases lying between them. CDR3 length equals 18 residues. The CDR3 spells CASSMDPPGNYENTEAFF. The CDR3 nucleotides read TGTGCCAGTAGTATGGACCCTCCGGGGAACTACGAGAACACTGAAGCTTTCTTT. The full variable domain, in which reference TRBV19 and TRBJ1-1 provide the parts outside the CDR3, is DGGITQSPKYLFRKEGQNVTLSCEQNLNHDAMYWYRQDPGQGLRLIYYSQIVNDFQKGDIAEGYSVSREKKESFPLTVTSAQKNPTAFYLCASSMDPPGNYENTEAFFGQGTRLTVV.

CDR3 in DNA: TGTGCCAGCAGCTTAACACGGGGATCCTACAATGAGCAGTTCTTC. This sequence encodes CASSLTRGSYNEQFF. The chain couples TRBV7-2 to TRBJ2-1, with D possibly matching TRBD2 (5 bases). Trimming stripped 2 bases from V and 1 base from J, with 9 bases between. The CDR3 contains 15 residues. Germline CDR1 is SGHTA and CDR2 is FQGNSA.

The chain is built from TRBV4-3 and TRBJ1-1, with TRBD1 identical over 9 bases. J was trimmed by 5 bases and V by 3 bases; bases with no gene match: 4. Germline CDR1 LGHNA, CDR2 YSLEER. The CDR3 is 14 amino acids. For the CDR3, the DNA is TGCGCCAGCAGCCAGGACAGGGGCGTGACTGAAGCTTTCTTT. Translating gives CASSQDRGVTEAFF.

The chain has TRBV7-9 and TRBJ2-7; D is possibly TRBD2 (6 bases). This CDR3 is 15 amino acids long. Germline CDR1 SEHNR, CDR2 FQNEAQ (reference sequence). V lost 0 bases and J lost 3, with 12 bases in between. The CDR3 here is CASSLAGTSSYEQYF. The CDR3 DNA follows: TGTGCCAGCAGCTTAGCCGGGACTTCTAGCTACGAGCAGTACTTC. Full variable domain (remainder filled in from reference TRBV7-9 and TRBJ2-7): DTGVSQNPRHKITKRGQNVTFRCDPISEHNRLYWYRQTLGQGPEFLTYFQNEAQLEKSRLLSDRFSAERPKGSFSTLEIQRTEQGDSAMYLCASSLAGTSSYEQYFGPGTRLTVT.

The count of this clone is one. The rearrangement links TRBV14 to TRBJ2-5; D may be TRBD1 or TRBD2 (5 bases each). This CDR3 comprises 16 residues. Germline loops: CDR1 SGHDN, CDR2 FVKESK. V was cut by 0 bases and J by 0 bases, with 11 bases left in between. The CDR3 protein is CASSQESGRYQETQYF. In nucleotides, the CDR3 is TGTGCCAGCAGCCAAGAATCGGGACGGTACCAAGAGACCCAGTACTTC.

The CDR3 here is CASSLGLTSGMGETQYF. CDR3 DNA: TGTGCCAGCAGCTTAGGTTTGACTAGCGGGATGGGAGAGACCCAGTACTTC. The chain employs TRBV7-6 and TRBJ2-5; 11 bases map to TRBD2. CDR3 length: 17 amino acids. Germline CDR1 SGHVS, CDR2 FNYEAQ. V shed 1 base, J shed 4 bases, and the junction held 8 bases outside the gene matches.

This clone was detected a few times. The gene calls are TRBV10-3 and TRBJ1-2; possible D gene TRBD1, 5 bases. Trimming left V 7 bases short and J 5 bases short, with 11 bases between. Per the germline V gene, CDR1 is ENHRY and CDR2 is SYGVKD. The CDR3 runs to 12 residues. CDR3 in DNA: TGTGCCATCAACAGGAGCCTATATGGCTACACCTTC. Protein product: CAINRSLYGYTF.

V is TRBV7-2 and J is TRBJ1-3; D gene uncertain. Germline assignment: CDR1 SGHTA and CDR2 FQGNSA. Trimming left V 1 base short and J 4 bases short, with 8 bases between. The CDR3 is 14 amino acids. The CDR3 sequence: CASSLGGRGNTIYF. The CDR3 nucleotides read TGTGCCAGCAGCTTAGGAGGCAGGGGAAACACCATATATTTT.